The T cell receptor (beta chain) described here comes from a study of T cells in Graves' hyperthyroidism and ophthalmopathy (dated by TCRdb to about 2019). Study-wide context: Peripheral blood samples were taken at initial diagnosis, before any treatment was given. To identify distinguishing TCR V-J signatures, a discovery cohort of some 100 patients was used, comprising 43 with Graves' ophthalmopathy and approximately 58 with stable Graves' hyperthyroidism. Prospective prediction of ophthalmopathy was tested in an independent validation cohort consisting of 18 to 20 hyperthyroidism patients and around 16 patients who later progressed to ophthalmopathy. The 85 to 100 discovery patients were randomly split 7:3 into training and test sets. The study also compared thyroid tissue and blood T-cell repertoires from over 5 Graves' hyperthyroidism patients. Following sampling, methimazole starting at 30 mg daily was given to hyperthyroidism patients, and high-dose intravenous methylprednisolone was given to ophthalmopathy patients. TCR Vbeta CDR3 sequencing of 120 to 150 peripheral blood samples (approximately 44 ophthalmopathy, about 80 hyperthyroidism and some 17 progressor patients) is reported in the paper.

The study at large found these results: In validation, the model predicted progression to ophthalmopathy a median of roughly six months before onset, with over 60% sensitivity and roughly 79% specificity. Sample size was not statistically predetermined, and blinding of investigators to group allocation was not performed. Ophthalmopathy was separated from stable hyperthyroidism by a 13 V-J signature model, with roughly 88% sensitivity and about 84% specificity obtained in cross-validation and 80%/75% obtained in testing. Most expanded thyroid clonotypes (frequency above 0.001) were also found in blood, which suggests that blood repertoires may mirror thyroid immune responses.

The TCR beta CDR3 regions were amplified from the RNA transcripts. A first-round RT-PCR of the TCR CDR3 used the HTBI primer set with the Qiagen OneStep RT-PCR kit. The libraries were constructed in a second round of multiplex PCR and then size-selected and purified. Paired-end sequencing of the libraries was performed with 100 bp reads on an Illumina HiSeq2000. On the authors' methods: SOAPnuke was used to process the raw data, removing reads that contained adapters or uncalled bases, had a mean Phred below 15, or lacked an exact match to the constant primer or identifier. COPE v1.2.5 was used to merge high-quality paired reads, and clonotypes were defined as unique nucleotide sequences. Clonotypes were aligned to IMGT TRBV, TRBD and TRBJ reference segments using MiTCR v1.1. The analysis was restricted to V-J combinations with a frequency above 0.0001, which together covered approximately 99% of the repertoires. The TCS score was defined as the ratio of F50 (clonal expansion) to E x V (chaos), calculated using BLOSUM62-based TCRdist between CDR3 peptides within each V-J. Welch's t-statistics and random forest reduced some 510 V-J features to roughly 13, which were used in a naive Bayes classifier (R e1071). TCRdb passed the public sequencing reads through fastp at Q25 and MiXCR, retaining productive beta sequences. A single entry per CDR3 protein holds the most common genes and DNA from its merged rows. These V and J calls originate from TCRdb's pipeline instead of the authors' own analysis. The sample profile shows 450,000 to 600,000 distinct CDR3 sequences; about 14% of them were found once. The ten largest clones capture approximately 15% of the sample.

V loses 5 bases, J loses 0 bases, and the germline ends lie 14 bases apart. Its CDR3 holds 16 amino acids, cysteine through phenylalanine. Only the CDR3 portion is preserved as DNA: 48 bases, with reading frame beginning at the first base. The germline V gene sets CDR1 to SGHTA and CDR2 to FQGNSA. Stable Graves' hyperthyroidism was defined as the absence of progression to ophthalmopathy over 18 months of follow-up. The hyperthyroidism patients were between 18 and 65 years old and newly diagnosed, with a disease duration of less than 2 months. Any patient with an uncontrolled infection, another autoimmune disease, pregnancy or lactation was excluded. Diagnoses relied on clinical symptoms, serum thyroxine and TRAb, thyroid ultrasound and orbital computed tomography. PBMCs were separated from roughly 9.3 ml of fresh peripheral blood using Ficoll-Paque density gradient centrifugation. Total RNA was extracted with Trizol reagent, and quality was checked on an Agilent 2100 Bioanalyzer.

As to this clonotype: What antigen it recognizes has not been identified. Within one base of it there is no much larger clone, and no base qualities were kept.

What was sequenced was blood. This TCR was recovered from a woman in her forties with Graves' hyperthyroidism. This sequence uses TRBV7-2 and TRBJ2-1; a weak D assignment points to TRBD2 (6 bases agree). The DNA sequence reads TGTGCCAGCAGCCATGGGCCTAGCGCCTCCTACAATGAGCAGTTCTTC. This is translated as CASSHGPSASYNEQFF.